This TCR beta chain was retrieved from a study of blood T cell repertoires in COVID-19. For the study at large: Donors in the United States, Italy and Spain gave samples during acute or convalescent COVID-19. T cells, B-cell-depleted T cells, or PBMCs provided the cDNA or gDNA that served as material.

As to this clone: An end of the junction does not agree with germline; a read error may underlie this.

Original processing methods: From reference gene primer amplification, estimates of nucleated cell counts were derived. Profiling relied on immunoSEQ multiplex PCR, and the TCRdb table lists in-frame clones only, not all of them. V and J calls plus clone size are reproduced from that table; the DNA served to infer D and trimming. The table records 200,000 to 300,000 clones, approximately 86% of them present only once. CDR1 and CDR2 from the germline V gene are SGHDN and FVKESK. The CDR3 contains 12 residues. V usage is TRBV14 and J usage is TRBJ2-7; possible D gene TRBD2, 6 bases. This sequence was found in a woman aged 25 to 39 who had recovered from COVID-19. Sequenced sample: peripheral blood. The CDR3 loop reads CASSQVVGLLHF. DNA of the CDR3: TGTGCCAGCAGCCAAGTGGTGGGACTCCTCCACTTC.